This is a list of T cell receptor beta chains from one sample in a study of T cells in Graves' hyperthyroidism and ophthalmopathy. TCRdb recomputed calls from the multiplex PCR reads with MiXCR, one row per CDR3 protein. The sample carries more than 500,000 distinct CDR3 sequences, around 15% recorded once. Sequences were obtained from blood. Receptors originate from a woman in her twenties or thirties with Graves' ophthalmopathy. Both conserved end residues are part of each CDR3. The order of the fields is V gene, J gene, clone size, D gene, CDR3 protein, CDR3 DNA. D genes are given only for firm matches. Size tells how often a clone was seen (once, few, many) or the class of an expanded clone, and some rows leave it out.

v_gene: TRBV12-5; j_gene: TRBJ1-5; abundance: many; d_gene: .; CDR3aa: CASGETDSRNQPQHF; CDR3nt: TGTGCTAGTGGTGAAACGGACAGTCGCAATCAGCCCCAGCATTTT
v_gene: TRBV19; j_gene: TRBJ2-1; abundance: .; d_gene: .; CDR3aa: CASSISVRNEQFF; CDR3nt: TGTGCCAGTAGTATTTCCGTAAGGAATGAGCAGTTCTTC
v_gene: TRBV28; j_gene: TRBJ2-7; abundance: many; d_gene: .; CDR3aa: CASRLGGILEQYF; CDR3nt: TGTGCCAGCAGATTAGGCGGGATCCTCGAGCAGTACTTC
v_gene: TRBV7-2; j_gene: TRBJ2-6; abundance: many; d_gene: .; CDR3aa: CASSLGFGANVLTF; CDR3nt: TGTGCCAGCAGCTTAGGGTTTGGGGCCAACGTCCTGACTTTC
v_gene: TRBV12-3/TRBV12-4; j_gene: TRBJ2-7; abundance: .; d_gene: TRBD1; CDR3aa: CASRLTGGMTYEQYF; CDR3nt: TGTGCCAGCAGACTGACAGGGGGTATGACCTACGAGCAGTACTTC
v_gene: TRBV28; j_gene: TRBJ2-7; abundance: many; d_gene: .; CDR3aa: CASSTDRYEQYF; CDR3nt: TGTGCCAGCAGTACTGACCGCTACGAGCAGTACTTC
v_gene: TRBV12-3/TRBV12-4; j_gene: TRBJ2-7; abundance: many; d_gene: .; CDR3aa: CASSFGGNLYEQYF; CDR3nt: TGTGCCAGCAGTTTTGGCGGGAACCTCTACGAGCAGTACTTC
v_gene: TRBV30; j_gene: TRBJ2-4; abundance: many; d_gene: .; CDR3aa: CAWSTGKNIQYF; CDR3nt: TGTGCCTGGAGCACAGGGAAAAACATTCAGTACTTC
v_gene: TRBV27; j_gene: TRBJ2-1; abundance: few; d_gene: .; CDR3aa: CASSSVSSYNEQFF; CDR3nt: TGTGCCAGCAGTTCGGTAAGCTCCTACAATGAGCAGTTCTTC
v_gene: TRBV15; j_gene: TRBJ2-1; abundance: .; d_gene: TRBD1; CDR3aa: CATSREGQGAGNEQFF; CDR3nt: TGTGCCACCAGCAGAGAGGGACAGGGGGCGGGGAATGAGCAGTTCTTC
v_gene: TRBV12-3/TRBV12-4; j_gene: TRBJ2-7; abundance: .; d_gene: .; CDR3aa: CASSPRLAESSYEQYF; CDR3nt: TGTGCCAGCAGCCCAAGACTTGCCGAAAGCTCCTACGAGCAGTACTTC
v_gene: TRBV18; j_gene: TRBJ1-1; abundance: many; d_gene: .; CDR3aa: CASSRQAEAFF; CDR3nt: TGTGCCAGCTCACGACAAGCTGAAGCTTTCTTT
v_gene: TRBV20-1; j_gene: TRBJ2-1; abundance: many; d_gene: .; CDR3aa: CSTVGRSYNEQFF; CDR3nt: TGCAGTACAGTAGGTCGGTCCTACAATGAGCAGTTCTTC
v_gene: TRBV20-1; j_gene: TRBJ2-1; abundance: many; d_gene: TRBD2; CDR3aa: CSARDRLAGARNEQFF; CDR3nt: TGCAGTGCTAGAGATAGGCTAGCGGGAGCTAGGAATGAGCAGTTCTTC
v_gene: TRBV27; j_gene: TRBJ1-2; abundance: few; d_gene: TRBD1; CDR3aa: CASSWTGGGSYTF; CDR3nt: TGTGCCAGCAGTTGGACAGGGGGTGGGAGCTACACCTTC
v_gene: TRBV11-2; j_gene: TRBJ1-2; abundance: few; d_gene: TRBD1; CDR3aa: CASSLYRTGGLLNYGYTF; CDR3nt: TGTGCCAGCAGCTTATACCGGACAGGGGGTTTACTAAACTATGGCTACACCTTC
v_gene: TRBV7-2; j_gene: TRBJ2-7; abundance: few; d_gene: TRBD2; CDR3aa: CASSRGLAEGPYEQYF; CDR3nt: TGTGCCAGCAGCCGTGGACTAGCGGAAGGGCCCTACGAGCAGTACTTC
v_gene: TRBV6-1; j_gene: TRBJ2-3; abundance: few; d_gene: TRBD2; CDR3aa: CASIGATSGKGPDTQYF; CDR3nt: TGTGCCAGCATCGGGGCTACTAGCGGGAAGGGCCCAGATACGCAGTATTTT
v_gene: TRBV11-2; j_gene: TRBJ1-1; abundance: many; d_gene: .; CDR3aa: CASSLGKEAFF; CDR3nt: TGTGCCAGCAGCTTAGGGAAGGAAGCTTTCTTT
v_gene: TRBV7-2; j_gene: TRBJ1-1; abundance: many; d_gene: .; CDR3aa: CASSHSSGTEAFF; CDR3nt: TGTGCCAGCAGCCACAGTTCGGGCACTGAAGCTTTCTTT
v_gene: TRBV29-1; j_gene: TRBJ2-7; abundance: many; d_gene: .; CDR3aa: CSVEEKLGYNEQYF; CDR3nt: TGCAGCGTTGAAGAAAAACTAGGATACAACGAGCAGTACTTC
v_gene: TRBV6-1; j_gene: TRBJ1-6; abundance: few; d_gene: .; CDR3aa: CASKGQNSPLHF; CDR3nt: TGTGCCAGCAAAGGCCAAAATTCACCCCTCCACTTT
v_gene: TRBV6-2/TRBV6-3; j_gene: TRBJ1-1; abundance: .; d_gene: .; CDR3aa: CASTFGGEAFF; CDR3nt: TGTGCCAGCACCTTCGGGGGTGAAGCTTTCTTT
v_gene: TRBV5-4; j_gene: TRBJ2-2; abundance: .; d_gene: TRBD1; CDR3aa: CASSGRTGVNTGELFF; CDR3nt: TGTGCCAGCAGCGGGAGGACAGGGGTAAACACCGGGGAGCTGTTTTTT
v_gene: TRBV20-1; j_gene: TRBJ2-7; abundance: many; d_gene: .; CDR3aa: CSARDLEGGLYEQYF; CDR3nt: TGCAGTGCTAGAGATCTGGAAGGAGGCCTGTACGAGCAGTACTTC
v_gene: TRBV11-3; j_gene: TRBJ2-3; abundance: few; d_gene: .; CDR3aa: CASSSWGSTDTQYF; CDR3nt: TGTGCCAGCAGCTCTTGGGGGAGTACAGATACGCAGTATTTT
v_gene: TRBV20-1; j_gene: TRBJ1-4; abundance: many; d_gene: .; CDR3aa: CSAREPQGRANEKLFF; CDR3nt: TGCAGTGCTAGAGAGCCGCAGGGTCGGGCTAATGAAAAACTGTTTTTT
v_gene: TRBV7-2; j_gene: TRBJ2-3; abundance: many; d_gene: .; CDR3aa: CASSHGGPPPDTQYF; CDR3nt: TGTGCCAGCAGCCACGGAGGGCCCCCCCCAGATACGCAGTATTTT
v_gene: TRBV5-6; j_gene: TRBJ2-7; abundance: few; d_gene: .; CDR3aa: CASSLRGNGISYEQYF; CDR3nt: TGTGCCAGCAGCCTGAGGGGGAACGGGATAAGCTACGAGCAGTACTTC
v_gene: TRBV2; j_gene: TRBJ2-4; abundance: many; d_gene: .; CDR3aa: CASRTGLAKNIQYF; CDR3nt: TGTGCCAGCAGGACTGGCCTAGCCAAAAACATTCAGTACTTC
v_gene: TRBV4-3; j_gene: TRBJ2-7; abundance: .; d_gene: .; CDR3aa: CASSQVVANDAYEQYF; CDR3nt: TGCGCCAGCAGCCAAGTCGTAGCGAACGATGCCTACGAGCAGTACTTC
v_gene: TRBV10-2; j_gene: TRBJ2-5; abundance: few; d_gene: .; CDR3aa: CASSESGGWETQYF; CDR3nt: TGCGCCAGCAGTGAGTCTGGGGGGTGGGAGACCCAGTACTTC
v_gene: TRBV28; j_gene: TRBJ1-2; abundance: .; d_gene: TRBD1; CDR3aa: CASQQGAYGYTF; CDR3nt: TGTGCCAGCCAACAGGGGGCTTATGGCTACACCTTC
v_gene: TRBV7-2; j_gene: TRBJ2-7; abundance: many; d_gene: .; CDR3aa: CASSFSAISYEQYF; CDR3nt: TGTGCCAGCAGCTTCAGCGCAATCTCCTACGAGCAGTACTTC
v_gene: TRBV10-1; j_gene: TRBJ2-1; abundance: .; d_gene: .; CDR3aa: CASSDSNLRSYNEQFF; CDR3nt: TGCGCCAGCAGTGATTCGAACCTTCGCTCCTACAATGAGCAGTTCTTC
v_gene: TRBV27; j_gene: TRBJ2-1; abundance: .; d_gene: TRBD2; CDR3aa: CASSGGGLAVYNEQFF; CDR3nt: TGTGCCAGCAGTGGGGGAGGACTAGCGGTTTACAATGAGCAGTTCTTC
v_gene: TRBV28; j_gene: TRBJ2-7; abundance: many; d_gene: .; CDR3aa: CASSFSIRGFYEQYF; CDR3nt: TGTGCCAGCAGTTTCTCAATAAGGGGTTTCTACGAGCAGTACTTC
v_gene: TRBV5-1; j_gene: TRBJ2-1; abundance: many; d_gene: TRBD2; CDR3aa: CASSLEGLAGYNEQFF; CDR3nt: TGCGCCAGCAGCTTGGAGGGACTAGCGGGATACAATGAGCAGTTCTTC
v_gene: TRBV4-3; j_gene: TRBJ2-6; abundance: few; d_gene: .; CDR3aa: CASSQDVAGANVLTF; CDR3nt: TGCGCCAGCAGCCAAGATGTAGCTGGGGCCAACGTCCTGACTTTC
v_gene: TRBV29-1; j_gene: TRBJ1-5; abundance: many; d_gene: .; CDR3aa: CSVGRGSNQPQHF; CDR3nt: TGCAGCGTTGGACGGGGCAGCAATCAGCCCCAGCATTTT
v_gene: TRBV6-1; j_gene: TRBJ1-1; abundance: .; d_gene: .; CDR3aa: CASARTEAFF; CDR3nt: TGTGCCAGCGCCAGGACTGAAGCTTTCTTT
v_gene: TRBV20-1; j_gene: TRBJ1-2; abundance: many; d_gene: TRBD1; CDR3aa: CSARVSGQAGYGYTF; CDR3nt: TGCAGTGCTAGAGTCTCGGGACAGGCGGGCTATGGCTACACCTTC
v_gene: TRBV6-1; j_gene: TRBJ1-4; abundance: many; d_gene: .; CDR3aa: CASRHTPPGGEKLFF; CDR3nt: TGTGCCAGCAGGCATACACCTCCTGGGGGTGAAAAACTGTTTTTT
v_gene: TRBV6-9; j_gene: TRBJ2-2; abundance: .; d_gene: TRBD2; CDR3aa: CASSYTLAGFGDTGELFF; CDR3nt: TGTGCCAGCAGTTACACGCTAGCGGGCTTCGGGGACACCGGGGAGCTGTTTTTT
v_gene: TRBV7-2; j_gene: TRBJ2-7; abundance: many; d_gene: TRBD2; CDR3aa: CASSLGTSGSSYEQYF; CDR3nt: TGTGCCAGCAGCTTAGGGACTAGCGGGAGCTCCTACGAGCAGTACTTC
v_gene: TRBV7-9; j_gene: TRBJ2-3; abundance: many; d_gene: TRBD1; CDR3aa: CASSPRQGNADTQYF; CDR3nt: TGTGCCAGCAGCCCCCGACAGGGCAACGCAGATACGCAGTATTTT
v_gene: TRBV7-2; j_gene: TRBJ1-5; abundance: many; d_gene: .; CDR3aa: CASSSGPQGRSNQPQHF; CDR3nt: TGTGCCAGCAGCTCTGGCCCACAGGGTCGGAGCAATCAGCCCCAGCATTTT
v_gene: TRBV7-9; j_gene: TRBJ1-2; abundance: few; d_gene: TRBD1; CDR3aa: CASSTTGYDGYTF; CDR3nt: TGTGCCAGCAGTACGACAGGGTATGATGGCTACACCTTC
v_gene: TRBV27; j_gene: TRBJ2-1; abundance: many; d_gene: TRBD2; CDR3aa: CASSLRSAGLAGHNEQFF; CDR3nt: TGTGCCAGCAGTCTCCGATCGGCGGGACTAGCGGGGCACAATGAGCAGTTCTTC
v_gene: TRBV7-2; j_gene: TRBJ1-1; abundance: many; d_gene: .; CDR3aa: CASSFEAFF; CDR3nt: TGTGCCAGCAGCTTTGAAGCTTTCTTT
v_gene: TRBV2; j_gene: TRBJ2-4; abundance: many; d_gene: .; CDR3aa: CASSERNAGKNIQYF; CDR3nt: TGTGCCAGCAGCGAGCGGAATGCGGGCAAAAACATTCAGTACTTC